Below are 25 T cell receptor beta chains sequenced from a single sample in a study of T cell repertoires in cytomegalovirus infection. TCRdb re-called the reads with MiXCR, one entry per CDR3 protein. The data hold 400,000 to 550,000 distinct CDR3 sequences, with around 10% observed a single time. The source material was PBMCs. Every receptor here comes from a human donor in good health (CMV status not recorded). Some clones in this sample may be carry-over from other donors' samples.

To note about this clonotype: Being one base from a much bigger clone, this may be a read error. CDR3 DNA: TGTGCCAGCAGCCAAGAATGGGGGAGAGCGAACACCGGGGAGCCGTTTTTT. Amino acids: CASSQEWGRANTGEPFF. This chain links TRBV4-2 with TRBJ2-2, with D perhaps assigned TRBD1 or TRBD2 (5 bases each). Germline V gene data show CDR1 as LGHNA and CDR2 as YNFKEQ. This CDR3 has 17 residues.

This clonotype has ten or more counts. The CDR3 DNA follows: TGTGCCAGCAGTCGCGACACCTCCTACGAGCAGTACTTC. Amino acids: CASSRDTSYEQYF. The J gene is TRBJ2-7, the V gene TRBV12-3 or TRBV12-4; D gene uncertain. The V gene lost 5 bases and the J gene lost 0 bases, with 8 bases spanning the gap. CDR3 size: 13 residues.

This chain connects TRBV12-5 to TRBJ2-6, with D perhaps matching TRBD1 (5 bases). In germline, CDR1 is LGHNT, CDR2 FRNRAP. The CDR3 is made up of 18 amino acids. Trimming removed 7 bases from V and 0 bases from J, with 19 bases in between. The CDR3 nucleotides read TGTGCTAGTGCCCGTTGGCCGACAGCCTACTCTGGGGCCAACGTCCTGACTTTC. It encodes CASARWPTAYSGANVLTF.

Ten or more counts support this clonotype. This rearrangement joins TRBV6-1 to TRBJ2-7; 9 bases map to TRBD2. The J segment lost 0 bases and the V segment lost 0 bases, leaving 9 bases of the junction unmatched. This CDR3 comprises 18 residues. Per the germline V gene, CDR1 is MNHNS and CDR2 is SASEGT. The CDR3 reads CASSEARRSGGSSYEQYF. The DNA of the CDR3 is TGTGCCAGCAGTGAAGCGCGAAGAAGCGGGGGGTCCTCCTACGAGCAGTACTTC.

J is TRBJ2-3 and V is TRBV29-1, with no clear D. The germline gives CDR1 SQVTM, CDR2 ANQGSEA. V lost 7 bases and J 11 bases, leaving 19 bases between the germline ends. The CDR3 extends over 12 amino acids. The CDR3 DNA is TGCAGCGAAACCCAGAATGTAGGTATGCAGTATTTT. It translates to CSETQNVGMQYF.

This clonotype was counted at least ten times. The chain is built from TRBV7-8 and TRBJ2-1; TRBD2 agrees at 9 bases. CDR1 is SGHVS and CDR2 is FQNEAQ in the germline V gene. This CDR3 is built from 14 residues. V was clipped by 7 bases and J by 3 bases; unmatched bases: 4. The CDR3 loop is CASIAGANYNEQFF. The CDR3 DNA reads as TGTGCCAGCATAGCGGGAGCCAACTACAATGAGCAGTTCTTC.

This clonotype has a count of ten or more. V gene TRBV28 combines with J gene TRBJ2-7, with 7 positions matching TRBD1. Germline CDR1 MDHEN, CDR2 SYDVKM. The CDR3 covers 15 residues. Trimming cost V 4 bases and J 6 bases; bases outside gene matches: 12. The DNA for the CDR3 is TGTGCCAGCAGTTCCGCCGGGACAGTCCTTTCCGAGCAGTACTTC. It encodes CASSSAGTVLSEQYF.

This clonotype was counted at least ten times. The gene calls are TRBV7-3 and TRBJ2-1; the D is unclear. The CDR3 covers 16 residues. CDR1 and CDR2 (germline): SGHTA, FQGTGA. The V and J ends lost 5 bases and 8 bases respectively, with 22 bases between them. CDR3 nucleotide sequence: TGTGCCAGCAGCCCATTCGCCGGAGACAAGGGCCATGAGCAGTTCTTC. Translated: CASSPFAGDKGHEQFF.

This clonotype has at least ten counts. The CDR3 DNA reads TGTGCCACAGGAGGGCAGGGGGGCAATCAGCCCCAGCATTTT. Translating it yields CATGGQGGNQPQHF. The rearrangement uses TRBV24-1 and TRBJ1-5; 7 bases are shared with TRBD1. The V and J ends lost 10 bases and 2 bases, in that order; junction bases with no gene match: 7. Germline lookup yields CDR1 KGHDR and CDR2 SFDVKD. The CDR3 runs to 14 residues.

This clonotype was detected ten times or more. The V gene is TRBV12-3 or TRBV12-4, the J gene TRBJ1-2; D call uncertain. The V end was cut by 5 bases, the J end by 4 bases, with 14 bases between. The CDR3 length is 14 residues. This CDR3 is CASSKSSVGYGYTF. The DNA of the CDR3 is TGTGCCAGCAGTAAAAGTTCTGTGGGCTATGGCTACACCTTC.

This rearrangement joins TRBV28 to TRBJ1-3; D is perhaps TRBD1 (6 bases). This CDR3 spans 13 amino acids. The germline V gene has CDR1 MDHEN and CDR2 SYDVKM. V was clipped by 4 bases and J by 9 bases, with 13 bases between them. In DNA form, the CDR3 reads TGTGCCAGCAGTTCTTCAGGGGTGGGCACCATATATTTT. This translates into CASSSSGVGTIYF.

This clonotype was seen repeatedly, ten times or more. The chain joins TRBV6-6 to TRBJ1-2; no reliable D call. The CDR3 runs 14 residues. Trimming pared 0 bases from V and 4 bases from J, leaving 9 bases between. CDR1 and CDR2 (germline): MNHNY, SVGAGI (reference sequence). The CDR3 loop is CASSYSNSLYGYTF. Written as DNA, the CDR3 is TGTGCCAGCAGTTACTCGAACAGCCTCTATGGCTACACCTTC.

This clonotype was seen many times. This sequence joins TRBV7-9 and TRBJ2-5, with D possibly matching TRBD2 (6 bases). The CDR3 is made up of 13 amino acids. Trimming pared 1 base from V and 7 bases from J, leaving 10 bases between. Germline V gene lookup returns CDR1 SEHNR and CDR2 FQNEAQ (reference sequence). CDR3 residues: CASSLDLARTQYF. The CDR3 DNA is TGTGCCAGCAGCTTAGACCTAGCGAGGACCCAGTACTTC.

The table lists this clonotype with many counts. The chain couples TRBV7-9 to TRBJ2-6; 9 bases are a match to TRBD1. In germline, CDR1 is SEHNR, CDR2 FQNEAQ (reference sequence). After removal of 3 bases from V and 1 base from J, the junction contained 16 bases not matched to a gene. This CDR3 has 21 amino acids. The CDR3 nucleotides read TGTGCCAGCAGCTTCCAGAGGGGGACAGGGACGGCCAGATCTGGGGCCAACGTCCTGACTTTC. It translates to CASSFQRGTGTARSGANVLTF.

This clonotype occurred many times. This chain uses TRBV7-9 with TRBJ1-2, with 9 bases matching TRBD1. Germline V gives CDR1 SEHNR, CDR2 FQNEAQ (reference sequence). This CDR3 is 15 amino acids long. J lost 3 bases, V lost 5 bases, and 7 bases had no gene match. The CDR3 is CASSLRGTGYYGYTF. The CDR3 coding sequence is TGTGCCAGCAGCCTTCGTGGGACAGGGTACTATGGCTACACCTTC.

This clonotype has ten or more counts. The chain combines TRBV7-6 with TRBJ2-5; the match to TRBD2 covers 9 bases. Germline lookup yields CDR1 SGHVS and CDR2 FNYEAQ. CDR3 length: 13 amino acids. Losses at the gene ends were 6 bases for V and 4 bases for J; bases not matched to a gene: 3. DNA for the CDR3: TGTGCCAGCAGACGGACTAGCGCAGAGACCCAGTACTTC. Residues: CASRRTSAETQYF.

This sequence joins TRBV27 and TRBJ1-1; perhaps TRBD1 as D (5 bases). This CDR3 has 18 residues. Looked up from germline, CDR1 is MNHEY and CDR2 is SMNVEV (reference sequence). V was clipped by 6 bases and J by 0 bases, with 23 bases between them. DNA of the CDR3: TGTGCCAGCAGGGGATGGGACGTAAAGCTGGGAATGAACACTGAAGCTTTCTTT. This translates into CASRGWDVKLGMNTEAFF.

About this clonotype itself: At one of its ends the junction is not consistent with the germline gene, which may arise from a read error. This rearrangement joins TRBV7-8 to TRBJ2-1; D may be TRBD2 (6 bases). This CDR3 contains 15 residues. Germline V CDR1 and CDR2: SGHVS, FQNEAQ. The CDR3: CASSEGVTSYNEQSF. The CDR3 DNA reads as TGTGCCAGCAGCGAAGGGGTGACTAGTTACAATGAGCAGTCCTTC.

In this sample, this clonotype turned up many times. This chain connects TRBV4-1 to TRBJ1-2, with a weak D call TRBD1 (6 bases). Germline CDR1 reads MGHRA; CDR2 reads YSYEKL. Trimming took 5 bases from V and 4 from J, leaving 26 bases between them. The CDR3 totals 18 residues. In DNA form, the CDR3 reads TGCGCCAGCAGCTCGAGGGACAACTTAAACGTGCTTAGCTATGGCTACACCTTC. Translating gives CASSSRDNLNVLSYGYTF.

In its sample, this clonotype was seen many times. The rearrangement links TRBV11-2 to TRBJ1-5; D is ambiguous. The CDR3 consists of 14 residues. Trimming left V 4 bases short and J 2 bases short, with 9 bases between. The germline gives CDR1 SGHAT, CDR2 FQNNGV. This CDR3 is CASSSYGGNQPQHF. CDR3 DNA: TGTGCCAGCAGCTCCTATGGAGGCAATCAGCCCCAGCATTTT.

This clonotype has a count of ten or more. The genes are TRBV9 and TRBJ2-2; D not certain. V was trimmed by 2 bases and J by 4 bases, leaving 6 bases between them. The CDR3 is 13 residues long. Germline lookup yields CDR1 SGDLS and CDR2 YYNGEE. The CDR3 reads CASSVSSTGELFF. The DNA of the CDR3 is TGTGCCAGCAGCGTCTCGTCCACCGGGGAGCTGTTTTTT.

This clonotype was observed many times. This chain connects TRBV5-4 to TRBJ1-1, with 7 bases identical to TRBD1. The CDR3 runs to 15 residues. Trimming took 3 bases from V and 1 from J; bases not matched to a gene: 6. The germline V gene encodes CDR1 SGHNT and CDR2 YYREEE (reference sequence). This CDR3 reads CASSYKTGPNTEAFF. CDR3 DNA sequence: TGTGCCAGCAGCTATAAGACAGGGCCGAACACTGAAGCTTTCTTT.

This clonotype occurred many times. The rearrangement links TRBV7-8 to TRBJ1-5; no reliable D call. CDR3 length: 12 amino acids. V lost 5 bases to trimming and J lost 3 bases, with 5 bases between them. Germline V gene data show CDR1 as SGHVS and CDR2 as FQNEAQ. The CDR3 DNA reads TGTGCCAGCAGCGCGGCCAATCAGCCCCAGCATTTT. Translating it yields CASSAANQPQHF.

This clonotype appeared a few times. V and J are TRBV19 and TRBJ2-7, with D perhaps TRBD2 (5 bases). Germline V gene data show CDR1 as LNHDA and CDR2 as SQIVND (reference sequence). The CDR3 totals 9 residues. The V gene lost 11 bases and the J gene lost 5 bases, with 7 bases spanning the gap. The CDR3 loop reads CAFGDEQYF. The CDR3 coding sequence is TGTGCCTTCGGGGACGAGCAGTACTTC.

Only a few counts were recorded for this clonotype. The genes are TRBV5-1 and TRBJ1-5; D is unresolved. The germline gives CDR1 SGHRS, CDR2 YFSETQ. This CDR3 has 15 amino acids. Trimming left V 4 bases short and J 0 bases short, with 11 bases between. Here the CDR3 DNA reads TGCGCCAGCAGCCCGGGAATCTATAGCAATCAGCCCCAGCATTTT. Residues: CASSPGIYSNQPQHF.